The TCR beta chain under discussion was sequenced for a study of shared clonotypes between healthy human individuals. CDR1 and CDR2 (germline): SGHDT, YYEEEE. The V and J ends lost 3 bases and 6 bases respectively, with 9 bases between them. The length of the CDR3 is 12 residues. Terminally differentiated effector memory CD45RA+ cells were excluded by CCR7 positive selection of CD45RO-negative cells. Assay used: immunoSEQ multiplex PCR; TCRdb lists only in-frame clones, some missing. Seen here are around 2.1 million clones, about 93% observed once, and the top ten hold under 2%. The sequence derives from a man aged 18 to 35 in good health. Some clones in this sample may be carry-over from other donors' samples. The J gene is TRBJ1-2, the V gene TRBV5-6; D is uncertain. Sequencing was performed on naive CD8+ T cells from PBMCs. CDR3 sequence (DNA): TGTGCCAGCAGCTCGATGGCCCATGGCTACACCTTC. Translated: CASSSMAHGYTF.